This T cell receptor beta chain emerged from a study of blood T cell repertoires in COVID-19. CDR1 and CDR2 (germline): LNHNV, YYDKDF (reference sequence). This CDR3 has 14 residues. V was clipped by 4 bases and J by 4 bases; unmatched bases: 4. The data were produced by immunoSEQ multiplex PCR, yet TCRdb's version contains in-frame clones alone and is incomplete. The sample consists of approximately 280,000 clones, around 85% of them appearing once. This rearrangement joins TRBV15 to TRBJ1-5, with 7 positions matching TRBD1. What was sequenced was PBMCs or T cells enriched from blood (not recorded which). This receptor was taken from a woman in her 50s who had recovered from COVID-19. In DNA, the CDR3 is TGTGCCACCAGCATGAAACAGGGGAATCAGCCCCAGCATTTT. Protein product: CATSMKQGNQPQHF. The full variable domain, its missing parts supplied by reference TRBV15 and TRBJ1-5, is DAMVIQNPRYQVTQFGKPVTLSCSQTLNHNVMYWYQQKSSQAPKLLFHYYDKDFNNEADTPDNFQSRRPNTSFCFLDIRSPGLGDTAMYLCATSMKQGNQPQHFGDGTRLSIL.